This note documents a single TCR beta chain sequence. The specificity of this receptor is unknown. No much larger clone exists at a distance of one base, and base qualities are not known. The data were taken from a study of blood T cells in healthy people across ages (dated by TCRdb to 2013 to 2016). About the study as a whole: In model experiments, template switching captured roughly one uniquely barcoded TCR beta cDNA molecule for every two T cells. To avoid experimental bias, donors of different ages were randomly spread across the sequencing lanes. The study measured age-related changes in TCR beta repertoire diversity using deep sequencing normalized with unique cDNA molecular identifiers. Two additional independent replicas of 1 million unique cDNA reads from the same blood draw were analyzed for two donors (one aged 18 to 30 and one aged 80 or older). The donors were divided into four age groups: young (average roughly 15 years), middle-aged (under 40), aged (approximately 62) and long-lived (about 80).

The donors were 40 or so Caucasian individuals from Russia, aged roughly 6 to 100 years, who were systemically healthy. Approximately 11 milliliters of peripheral blood were drawn from each donor into EDTA-treated Vacutainer tubes. Ficoll-Paque density-gradient centrifugation was used to isolate PBMCs, with at least 7 million per sample. Total RNA, at least 6 micrograms per sample, was extracted from PBMCs with Trizol reagent. For every donor, an aliquot of PBMCs went through flow cytometry to measure the percentages of naive CD45RAhigh/CD27high T cells. CDR1 is given as MNHEY and CDR2 as SVGAGI, both from the germline V gene. Counted from cysteine to phenylalanine, this CDR3 has 14 amino acids. The read is trimmed to its CDR3 DNA, 42 bases read in frame from base 1. Trimming takes 4 bases from V and 5 bases from J, and the germline ends sit 12 bases apart. Library preparation used 5' RACE. The instrument given in TCRdb is Illumina HiSeq 2500. A second PCR of roughly 6 to 11 cycles was run with a J-beta primer mix and a sample-barcoded 5' primer. A unique molecular identifier was introduced onto each TCR beta cDNA molecule by a template-switch 5' adaptor carrying 12 random nucleotides. At least 2.5 million CDR3-containing paired-end reads were obtained from each sample. First-strand cDNA was synthesized from all RNA with the Mint cDNA synthesis kit, primed by a TRBC-specific oligonucleotide. Following uracil-DNA glycosylase treatment, a first 18-cycle PCR with universal primers M1SS and BC2_uni_R was performed on all cDNA. The original pipeline was this. Normalization of each sample was performed by random selection of 1 million high-quality reads, each carrying a distinct molecular identifier. Reads with shared molecular identifiers were discarded instead of being binned into consensus sequences. CDR3 identification, clonotype clustering and error correction used MiTCR with a Q25 quality threshold and the strictest error-elimination algorithm. A nonparametric unseen species model with Euler transformation was used to estimate a lower bound on total TCR beta diversity. TCRdb reworked the public reads: Q25 trimming with fastp, MiXCR clone assembly, productive beta chains retained. Each CDR3 protein appears once, grouped with its most common genes and DNA. Clone size and V and J calls follow TCRdb, not the original study. Across this sample there are 1.5 million to 2 million distinct CDR3 sequences, with 28% seen only once. Of the sample, 7% to 9% falls within the top ten clones.

The paper's findings and limits, for the study overall: Because donor CMV infection status was unknown, age-related changes in expanded clonotypes were potentially confounded. Compared with the aged group, the long-lived group had more naive CD4+ T cells, fewer expanded clones and increased TCR diversity, a pattern suggesting age selection. Estimates of total diversity based on one million sequenced T cells were considered lower bounds and underestimates. Observed TCR beta diversity per million T cells fell roughly linearly with age, and a significant reduction was already apparent by age around 40. A strong correlation was found between observed TCR beta diversity and the percentage of naive T cells measured by flow cytometry. Because profiling used bulk unsorted PBMCs, naive and antigen-experienced compartments could not be compared conclusively.

The TCR comes from a woman aged 25-40 years in good health. Sequenced sample: blood. The rearranged chain carries TRBV6-5 and TRBJ2-4, with the D segment possibly TRBD1 or TRBD2, each aligning over 6 bases. Here the CDR3 is given as CASSSWGAQNIQYF. The nucleotide sequence reads TGTGCCAGCAGTTCATGGGGGGCCCAAAACATTCAGTACTTC.